This is a list of T cell receptor beta chains from one sample in a study of cytomegalovirus exposure and HLA in healthy donors. TCRdb keeps only in-frame clones here, not all; method: immunoSEQ multiplex PCR. The table has about 95,000 clones, 85% seen once. Material for sequencing was PBMCs. The receptors stem from a man in his late teens or twenties in good health and CMV-seropositive. CDR3s include the opening cysteine and the closing phenylalanine or tryptophan.

j_call v_call cdr3_aa
TRBJ1-2 TRBV6-5 CASSWGGQGYTF
TRBJ1-2 TRBV28 CASSLPLTTGVDYGYTF
TRBJ1-4 TRBV6-1 CASETGQGDEKLFF
TRBJ2-3 TRBV7-2 CASSLVLAGTDTQYF
TRBJ1-2 TRBV10-3 CATEHIYGYTF
TRBJ2-3 TRBV11-1 CASSSELAGGADTQYF
TRBJ2-7 TRBV5-1 CASSYGQGGSYEQYF
TRBJ1-5 TRBV5-5 CASSLAGYQPQHF
TRBJ2-7 TRBV6-6 CASQELGQRGYEQYF
TRBJ2-3 TRBV2 CASRALDRGHNIRSDADTQYF
TRBJ2-5 TRBV6-1 CASSEKGARGRETQYF
TRBJ2-2 TRBV5-5 CASSFSGELFF
TRBJ2-7 TRBV27 CASSLRRVRSYEQYF
TRBJ2-1 TRBV18 CASSPGQGHNEQFF
TRBJ2-5 TRBV19 CASTIDWTVQETQYF
TRBJ1-2 TRBV10-3 CAISDEDRGYGYTF
TRBJ2-5 TRBV23-1 CASSQSRSGPSEETQYF
TRBJ1-1 TRBV4-1 CASSRGGVWKNTEAFF
TRBJ1-1 TRBV7-7 CASSWGVQEAFF
TRBJ1-2 TRBV6-5 CASSYGQNYGYTF
TRBJ1-5 TRBV6-6 CASSVGQGEQPQHF
TRBJ1-2 TRBV27 CASSLAPGQDHTF
TRBJ2-7 TRBV15 CATSSGLAGEQYF
TRBJ2-5 TRBV5-1 CASSPGTGRETQYF
TRBJ2-5 TRBV19 CASSISSGIQETQYF
TRBJ1-5 TRBV2 CASSRGQYNGPQHF
TRBJ1-1 TRBV30 CAWSWNTEAFF
TRBJ1-1 TRBV5-1 CASSVETWDNMNTEAFF
TRBJ1-5 TRBV2 CASSERGGSNQPQHF
TRBJ1-2 TRBV5-4 CASSLQGARGYTF
TRBJ2-6 TRBV7-9 CASSFGGYSGANVLTF
TRBJ2-3 TRBV7-9 CASSLGGPPDTQYF
TRBJ1-4 TRBV4-1 CASSQGHATNEKLFF
TRBJ2-3 TRBV15 CATSRDIRGDTQYF
TRBJ2-2 TRBV13 CASSLVAGEGAGELFF
TRBJ1-2 TRBV28 CASLAGGASYGYTF
TRBJ2-3 TRBV2 CASRNPVAGAGDTQYF
TRBJ2-2 TRBV5-1 CASSPGLAGGTGELFF
TRBJ1-4 TRBV30 CAWSVRDREYRKLFF
TRBJ2-5 TRBV19 CASSGLTSGSPEETQYF
TRBJ1-5 TRBV5-3 CARSWGGNQPQHF
TRBJ1-5 TRBV5-1 CASSLAGGNQPQHF
TRBJ2-1 TRBV11-3 CASSLAAQGGSYNEQFF
TRBJ1-5 TRBV6-1 CASSDGDRGRNQPQHF
TRBJ1-5 TRBV6-1 CATGELNQPQHF
TRBJ2-1 TRBV19 CASSPPLVSRGNEQFF
TRBJ1-2 TRBV6-1 CASSEWTDSNYGYTF
TRBJ1-5 TRBV19 CASSINREGEPQHF
TRBJ2-7 TRBV5-4 CASSPFRTSSEQYF
TRBJ2-7 TRBV5-6 CASSLAGFTSYEQYF
TRBJ1-4 TRBV7-2 CASSLAWSGEKLFF
TRBJ1-5 TRBV4-1 CASSQDPGGPPQHF
TRBJ2-1 TRBV9 CASSGGGRAMIDEQFF
TRBJ2-3 TRBV28 CASSAGQLLGDTQYF
TRBJ1-2 TRBV2 CASSEGLYGYTF
TRBJ2-1 TRBV19 CASSESGGGSYNEQFF
TRBJ2-1 TRBV28 CASSLRLGLAGFEQFF
TRBJ1-2 TRBV6-6 CASRQQGRDGYTF